The clone carrying this TCR beta chain was seen at least ten times. Its specificity is unknown. This specimen comes from a study of T cell repertoires in cytomegalovirus infection. TCRdb passed the reads through MiXCR, listing each CDR3 protein once. The profile covers 350,000 to 400,000 distinct CDR3 sequences, with about a third appearing a single time and roughly 13% taken by the ten largest. Germline values: CDR1 MNHEY, CDR2 SMNVEV (reference sequence). This CDR3 has 15 residues. J was trimmed by 4 bases and V by 7 bases; bases with no gene match: 10. The sequence was collected from a human donor in good health (CMV status not recorded). Some clones in this sample may be carry-over from other donors' samples. The material was cultured PBMCs, obtained from culture after CMV antigen stimulation. J is TRBJ1-2 and V is TRBV27; 9 nucleotides match TRBD1. The CDR3 protein is CASTPSYRGLYGYTF. The CDR3 coding sequence is TGTGCCAGCACCCCATCATACAGGGGGCTCTATGGCTACACCTTC.